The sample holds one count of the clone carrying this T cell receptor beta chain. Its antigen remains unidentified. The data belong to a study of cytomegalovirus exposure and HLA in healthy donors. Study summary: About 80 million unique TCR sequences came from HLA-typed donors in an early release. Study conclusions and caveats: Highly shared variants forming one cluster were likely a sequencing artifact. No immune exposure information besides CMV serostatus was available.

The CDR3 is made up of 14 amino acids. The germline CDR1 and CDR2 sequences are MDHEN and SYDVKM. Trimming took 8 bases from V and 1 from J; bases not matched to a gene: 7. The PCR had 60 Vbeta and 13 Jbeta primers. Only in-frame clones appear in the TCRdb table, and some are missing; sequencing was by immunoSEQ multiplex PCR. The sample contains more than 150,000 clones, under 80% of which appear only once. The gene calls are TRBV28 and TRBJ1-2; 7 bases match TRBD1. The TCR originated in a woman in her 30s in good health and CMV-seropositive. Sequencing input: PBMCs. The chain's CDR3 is CASWKGQLNYGYTF. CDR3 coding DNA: TGTGCCAGCTGGAAGGGACAGCTTAACTATGGCTACACCTTC.